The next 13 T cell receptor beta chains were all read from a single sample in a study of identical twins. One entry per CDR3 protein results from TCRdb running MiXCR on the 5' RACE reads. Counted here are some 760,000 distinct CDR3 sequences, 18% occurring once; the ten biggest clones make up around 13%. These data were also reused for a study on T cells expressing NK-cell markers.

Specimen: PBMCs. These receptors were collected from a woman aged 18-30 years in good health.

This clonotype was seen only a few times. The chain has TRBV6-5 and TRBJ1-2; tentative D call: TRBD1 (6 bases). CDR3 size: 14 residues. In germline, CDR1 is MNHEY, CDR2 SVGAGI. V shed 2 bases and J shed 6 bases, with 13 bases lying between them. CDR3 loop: CASSYHYSGDGYTF. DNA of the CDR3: TGTGCCAGCAGTTACCACTACTCAGGGGATGGCTACACCTTC.

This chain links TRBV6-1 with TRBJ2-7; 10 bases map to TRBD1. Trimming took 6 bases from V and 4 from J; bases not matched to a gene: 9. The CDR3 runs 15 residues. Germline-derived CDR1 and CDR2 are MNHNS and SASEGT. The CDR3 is CASRTAGTGVYEQYF. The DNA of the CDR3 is TGTGCCAGCAGGACAGCCGGGACAGGGGTTTACGAGCAGTACTTC.

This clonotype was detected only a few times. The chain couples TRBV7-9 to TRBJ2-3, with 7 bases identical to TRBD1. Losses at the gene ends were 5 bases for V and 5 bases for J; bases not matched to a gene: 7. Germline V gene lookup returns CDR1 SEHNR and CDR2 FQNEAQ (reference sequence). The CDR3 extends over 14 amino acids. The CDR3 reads CASSVDRDGDTQYF. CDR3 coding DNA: TGTGCCAGCAGCGTTGACAGGGACGGAGATACGCAGTATTTT.

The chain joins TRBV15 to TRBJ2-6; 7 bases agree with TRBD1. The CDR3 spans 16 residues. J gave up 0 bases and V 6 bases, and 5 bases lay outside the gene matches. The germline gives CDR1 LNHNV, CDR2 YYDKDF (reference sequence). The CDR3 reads CATRRRGNSGANVLTF. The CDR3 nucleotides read TGTGCCACCAGGCGCAGGGGGAACTCTGGGGCCAACGTCCTGACTTTC.

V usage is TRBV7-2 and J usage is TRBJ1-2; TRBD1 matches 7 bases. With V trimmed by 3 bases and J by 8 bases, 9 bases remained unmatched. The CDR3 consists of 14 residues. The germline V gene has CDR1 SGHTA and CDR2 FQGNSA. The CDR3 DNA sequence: TGTGCCAGCAGCTTGACAGGGACGATTAAGGGCTACACCTTC. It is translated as CASSLTGTIKGYTF.

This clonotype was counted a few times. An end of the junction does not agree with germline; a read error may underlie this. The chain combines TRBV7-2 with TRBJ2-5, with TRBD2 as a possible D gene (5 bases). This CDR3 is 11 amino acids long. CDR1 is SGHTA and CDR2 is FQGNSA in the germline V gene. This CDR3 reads CASSLARTQYF. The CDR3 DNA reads TGTGCCAGCAGCCTAGCACGGACCCAGTACTTC.

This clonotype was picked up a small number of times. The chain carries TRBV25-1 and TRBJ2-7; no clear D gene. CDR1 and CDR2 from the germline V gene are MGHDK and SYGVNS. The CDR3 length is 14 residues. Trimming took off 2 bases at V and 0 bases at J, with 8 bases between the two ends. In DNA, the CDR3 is TGTGCCAGCAGTGAACCCCACCGCTCCTACGAGCAGTACTTC. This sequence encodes CASSEPHRSYEQYF.

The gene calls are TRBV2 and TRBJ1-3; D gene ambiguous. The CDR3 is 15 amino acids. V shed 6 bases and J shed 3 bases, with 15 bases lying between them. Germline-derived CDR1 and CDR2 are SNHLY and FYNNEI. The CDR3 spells CASSFSGRDGNTIYF. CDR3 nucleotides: TGTGCCAGCAGCTTTTCCGGCCGGGATGGAAACACCATATATTTT. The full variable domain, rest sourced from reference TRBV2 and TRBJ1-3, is EPEVTQTPSHQVTQMGQEVILRCVPISNHLYFYWYRQILGQKVEFLVSFYNNEISEKSEIFDDQFSVERPDGSNFTLKIRSTKLEDSAMYFCASSFSGRDGNTIYFGEGSWLTVV.

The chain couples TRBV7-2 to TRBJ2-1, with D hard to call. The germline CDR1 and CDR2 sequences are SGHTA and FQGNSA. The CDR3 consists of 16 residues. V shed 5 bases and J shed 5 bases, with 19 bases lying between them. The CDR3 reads CASSPPHPKSDNEQFF. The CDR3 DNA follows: TGTGCCAGCAGCCCCCCGCACCCTAAGTCGGACAATGAGCAGTTCTTC.

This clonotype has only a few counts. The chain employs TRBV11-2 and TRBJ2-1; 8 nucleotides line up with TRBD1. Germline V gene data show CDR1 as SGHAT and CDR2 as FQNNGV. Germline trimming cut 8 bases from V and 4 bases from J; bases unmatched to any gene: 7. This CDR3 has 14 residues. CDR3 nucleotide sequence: TGTGCCAGCTGCCCAGGGGGCTCATACAATGAGCAGTTCTTC. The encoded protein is CASCPGGSYNEQFF.

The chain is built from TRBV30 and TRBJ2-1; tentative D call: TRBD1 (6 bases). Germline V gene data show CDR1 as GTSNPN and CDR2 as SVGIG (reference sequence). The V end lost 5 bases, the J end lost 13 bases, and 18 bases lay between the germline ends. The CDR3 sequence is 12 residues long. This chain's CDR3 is CAWVFAGTSQFF. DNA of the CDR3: TGTGCCTGGGTATTTGCCGGGACATCACAGTTCTTC.

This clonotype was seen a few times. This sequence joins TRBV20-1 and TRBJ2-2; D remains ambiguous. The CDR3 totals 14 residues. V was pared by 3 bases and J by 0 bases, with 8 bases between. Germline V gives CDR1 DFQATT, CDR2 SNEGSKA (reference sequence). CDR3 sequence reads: CSARQTANTGELFF. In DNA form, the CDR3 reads TGCAGTGCTAGGCAAACCGCGAACACCGGGGAGCTGTTTTTT.

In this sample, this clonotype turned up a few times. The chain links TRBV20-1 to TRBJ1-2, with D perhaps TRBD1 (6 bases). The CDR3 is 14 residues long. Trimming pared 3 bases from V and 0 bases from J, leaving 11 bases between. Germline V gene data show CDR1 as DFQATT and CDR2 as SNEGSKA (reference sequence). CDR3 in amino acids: CSARLNRANYGYTF. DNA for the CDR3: TGCAGTGCTAGGTTGAACAGGGCTAACTATGGCTACACCTTC.